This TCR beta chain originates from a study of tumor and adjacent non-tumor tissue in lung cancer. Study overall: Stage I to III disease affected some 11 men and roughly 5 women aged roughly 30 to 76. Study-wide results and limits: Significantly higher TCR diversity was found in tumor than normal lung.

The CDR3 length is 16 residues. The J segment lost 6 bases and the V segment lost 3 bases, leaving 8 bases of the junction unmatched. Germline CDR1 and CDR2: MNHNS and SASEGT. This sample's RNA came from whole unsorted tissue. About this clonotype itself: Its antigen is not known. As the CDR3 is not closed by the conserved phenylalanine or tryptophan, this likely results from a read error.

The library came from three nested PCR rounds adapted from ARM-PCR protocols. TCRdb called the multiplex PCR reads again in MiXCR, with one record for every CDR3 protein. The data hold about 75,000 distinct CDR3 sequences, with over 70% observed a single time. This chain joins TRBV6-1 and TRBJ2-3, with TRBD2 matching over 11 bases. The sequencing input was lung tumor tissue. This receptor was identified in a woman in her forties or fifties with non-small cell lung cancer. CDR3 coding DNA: TGTGCCAGCAGTGAGACCTTAGCGGGAGGGTGTGATACGCAGTATATT. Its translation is CASSETLAGGCDTQYI.